These 2 T cell receptor beta chains originate from one sample sequenced in a study of T cells in Graves' hyperthyroidism and ophthalmopathy. TCR beta CDR3 sequences were amplified from RNA transcripts. With the HTBI primer set, the TCR CDR3 went through a first round of RT-PCR. Each CDR3 protein is one row after TCRdb ran MiXCR on the multiplex PCR reads. The data show around 500,000 distinct CDR3 sequences, with about 16% seen just once and approximately 32% held by the top ten. The sequencing input was blood. These receptor sequences come from a woman younger than 45 with Graves' ophthalmopathy.

The chain carries TRBV6-9 and TRBJ2-5, with 11 bases matching TRBD2. J lost 0 bases, V lost 4 bases, and 10 bases had no gene match. CDR3 length: 18 residues. Germline values: CDR1 MNHGY, CDR2 SVAAGI. The CDR3: CASSSDPGTSGYQETQYF. DNA for the CDR3: TGTGCCAGCAGTTCCGACCCCGGGACTAGCGGTTACCAAGAGACCCAGTACTTC.

This chain joins TRBV27 and TRBJ1-5; 7 bases agree with TRBD1. This CDR3 has 18 amino acids. Germline CDR1 and CDR2: MNHEY and SMNVEV (reference sequence). V shed 2 bases, J shed 2 bases, and the junction held 12 bases outside the gene matches. CDR3 residues: CASSLRDSLGIGNQPQHF. CDR3 coding DNA: TGTGCCAGCAGTTTAAGGGACAGCCTGGGTATTGGCAATCAGCCCCAGCATTTT.